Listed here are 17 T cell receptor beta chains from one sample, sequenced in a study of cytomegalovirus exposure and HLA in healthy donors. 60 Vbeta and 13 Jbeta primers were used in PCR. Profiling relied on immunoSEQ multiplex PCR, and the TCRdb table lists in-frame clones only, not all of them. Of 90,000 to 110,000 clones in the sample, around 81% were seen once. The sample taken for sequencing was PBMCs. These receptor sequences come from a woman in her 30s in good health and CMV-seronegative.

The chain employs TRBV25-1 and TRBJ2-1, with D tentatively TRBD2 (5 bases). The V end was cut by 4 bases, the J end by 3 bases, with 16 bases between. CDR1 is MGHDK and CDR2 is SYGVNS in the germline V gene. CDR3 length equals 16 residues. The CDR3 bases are TGTGCCAGCAGTGTGGTTGGGCGGGCGGACTACAATGAGCAGTTCTTC. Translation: CASSVVGRADYNEQFF.

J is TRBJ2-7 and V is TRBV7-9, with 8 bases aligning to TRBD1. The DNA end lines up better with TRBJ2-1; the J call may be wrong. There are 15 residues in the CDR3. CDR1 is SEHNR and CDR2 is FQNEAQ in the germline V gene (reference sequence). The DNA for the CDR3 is TGTGCCAGCAGCTTAGGACAGGGGTGGTACAATGAGCAGTTCTTC. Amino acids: CASSLGQGWYNEQFF.

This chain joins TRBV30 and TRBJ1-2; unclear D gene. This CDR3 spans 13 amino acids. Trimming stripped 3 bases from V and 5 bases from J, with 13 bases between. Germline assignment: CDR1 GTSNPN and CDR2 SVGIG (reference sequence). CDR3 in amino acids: CAWRTAGLYGYTF. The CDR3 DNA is TGTGCCTGGAGAACCGCAGGTTTATATGGCTACACCTTC.

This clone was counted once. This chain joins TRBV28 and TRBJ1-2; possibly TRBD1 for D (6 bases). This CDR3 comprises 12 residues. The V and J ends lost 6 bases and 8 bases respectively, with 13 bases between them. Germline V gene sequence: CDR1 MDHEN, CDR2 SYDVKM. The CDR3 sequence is CASRGGDPGYTF. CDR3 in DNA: TGTGCCAGCAGAGGGGGGGACCCGGGCTACACCTTC.

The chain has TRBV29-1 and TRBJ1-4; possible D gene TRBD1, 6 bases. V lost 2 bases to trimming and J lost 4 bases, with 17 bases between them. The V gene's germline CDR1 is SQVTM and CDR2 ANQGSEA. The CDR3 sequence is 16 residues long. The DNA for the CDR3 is TGCAGCGTTGAAACAGGGAGGGGACCTCTTAATGAAAAACTGTTTTTT. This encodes CSVETGRGPLNEKLFF.

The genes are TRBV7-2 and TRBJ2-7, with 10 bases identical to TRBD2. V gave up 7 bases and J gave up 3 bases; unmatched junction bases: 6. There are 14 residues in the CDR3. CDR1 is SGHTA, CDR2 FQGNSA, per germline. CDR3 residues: CASTSGLASYEQYF. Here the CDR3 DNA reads TGTGCCAGCACCTCGGGACTAGCGAGCTACGAGCAGTACTTC.

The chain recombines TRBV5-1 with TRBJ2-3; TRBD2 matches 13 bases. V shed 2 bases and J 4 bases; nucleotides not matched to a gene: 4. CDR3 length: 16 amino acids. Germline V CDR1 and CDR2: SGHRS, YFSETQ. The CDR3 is CASSFGLAGVADTQYF. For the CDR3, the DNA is TGCGCCAGCAGCTTCGGACTAGCGGGAGTGGCAGATACGCAGTATTTT.

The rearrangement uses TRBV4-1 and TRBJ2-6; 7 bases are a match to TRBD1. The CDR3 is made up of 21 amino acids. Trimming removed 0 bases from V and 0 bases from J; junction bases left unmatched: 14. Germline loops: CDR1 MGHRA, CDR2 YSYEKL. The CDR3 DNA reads TGCGCCAGCAGCCAAGATGAGGGCCTCGGACAGGCGTACTCTGGGGCCAACGTCCTGACTTTC. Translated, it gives CASSQDEGLGQAYSGANVLTF.

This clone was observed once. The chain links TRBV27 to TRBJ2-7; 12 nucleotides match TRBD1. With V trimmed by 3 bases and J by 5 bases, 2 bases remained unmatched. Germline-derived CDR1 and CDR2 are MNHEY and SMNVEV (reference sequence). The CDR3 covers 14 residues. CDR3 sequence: CASSFGTGGHEQYF. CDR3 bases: TGTGCCAGCAGTTTCGGGACAGGGGGCCACGAGCAGTACTTC.

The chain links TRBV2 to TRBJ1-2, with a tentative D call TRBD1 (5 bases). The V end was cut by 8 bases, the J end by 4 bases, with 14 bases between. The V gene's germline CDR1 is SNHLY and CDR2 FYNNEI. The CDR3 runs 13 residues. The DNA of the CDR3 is TGTGCCAGCGGAAGTATCGGGGGCTATGGCTACACCTTC. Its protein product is CASGSIGGYGYTF. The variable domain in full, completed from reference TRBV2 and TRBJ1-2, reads EPEVTQTPSHQVTQMGQEVILRCVPISNHLYFYWYRQILGQKVEFLVSFYNNEISEKSEIFDDQFSVERPDGSNFTLKIRSTKLEDSAMYFCASGSIGGYGYTFGSGTRLTVV.

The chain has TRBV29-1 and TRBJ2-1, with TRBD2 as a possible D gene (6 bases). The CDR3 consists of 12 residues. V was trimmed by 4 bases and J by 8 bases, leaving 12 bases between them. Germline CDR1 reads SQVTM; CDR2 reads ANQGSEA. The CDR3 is CSVALLADEQFF. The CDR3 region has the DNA TGCAGCGTTGCGCTACTAGCCGATGAGCAGTTCTTC.

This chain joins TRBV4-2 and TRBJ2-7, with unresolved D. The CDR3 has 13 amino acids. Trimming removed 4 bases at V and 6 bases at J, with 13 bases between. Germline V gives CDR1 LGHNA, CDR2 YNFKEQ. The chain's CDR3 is CASSLQQNLEQYF. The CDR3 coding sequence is TGTGCCAGCAGCCTCCAACAAAATCTCGAGCAGTACTTC.

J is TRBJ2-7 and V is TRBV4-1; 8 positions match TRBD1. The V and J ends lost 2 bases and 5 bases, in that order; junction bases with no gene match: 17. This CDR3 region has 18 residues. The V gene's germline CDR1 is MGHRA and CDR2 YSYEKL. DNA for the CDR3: TGCGCCAGCAGCCAACTCCTGAGGACAGGGCGCGGGGCCCACGAGCAGTACTTC. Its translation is CASSQLLRTGRGAHEQYF.

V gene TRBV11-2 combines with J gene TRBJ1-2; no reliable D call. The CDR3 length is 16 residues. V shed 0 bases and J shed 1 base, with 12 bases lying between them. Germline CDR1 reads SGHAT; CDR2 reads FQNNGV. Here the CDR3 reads CASSLDRNSLNYGYTF. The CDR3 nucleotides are TGTGCCAGCAGCTTAGATCGTAACAGTCTTAACTATGGCTACACCTTC.

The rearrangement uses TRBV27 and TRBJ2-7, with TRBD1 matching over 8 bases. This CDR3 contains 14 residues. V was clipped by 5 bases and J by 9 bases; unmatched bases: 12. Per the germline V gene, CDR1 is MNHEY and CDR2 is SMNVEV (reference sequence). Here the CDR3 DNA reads TGTGCCAGCAGTCGTGACAGGGGCCATAAGGGGCAGTACTTC. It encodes CASSRDRGHKGQYF.

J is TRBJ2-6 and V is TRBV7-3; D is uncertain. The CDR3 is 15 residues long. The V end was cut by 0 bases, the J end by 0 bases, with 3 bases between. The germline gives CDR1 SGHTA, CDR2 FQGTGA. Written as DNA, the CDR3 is TGTGCCAGCAGCTTAACGAGCTCTGGGGCCAACGTCCTGACTTTC. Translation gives CASSLTSSGANVLTF.

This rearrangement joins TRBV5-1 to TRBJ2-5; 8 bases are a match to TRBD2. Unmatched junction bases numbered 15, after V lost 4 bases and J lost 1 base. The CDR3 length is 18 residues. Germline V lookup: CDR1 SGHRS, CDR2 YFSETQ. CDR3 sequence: CASSLIRGVAGSQETQYF. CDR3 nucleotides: TGCGCCAGCAGCCTCATTCGTGGAGTAGCGGGATCCCAAGAGACCCAGTACTTC.